The rows below give T cell receptor beta chains drawn from one sample of a study of OX40 agonist ivuxolimab in advanced cancers. The method was immunoSEQ multiplex PCR; TCRdb's version includes in-frame clones alone and lacks a portion of them. The sample lists 60,000 to 70,000 clones; about 86% were seen once. Sample: CD4+ or CD8+ T cells sorted from blood, taken in a trial of the OX40 agonist ivuxolimab. All receptors come from an adult with an advanced solid tumor such as melanoma, head and neck, liver or kidney cancer. The CDR3 runs from the conserved cysteine through the conserved F or W. Fields, in order: clone size, J gene, D gene, V gene, CDR3 DNA, CDR3 protein. A D gene is named only where the DNA matches it firmly. Not all rows give a size; the values are once, few, many and, for expanded clones, a class.

size: NA; J: TRBJ2-3; D: NA; V: TRBV4-3; DNA: TGCGCCAGCAGCCCGGAGGCGAGCACAGATACGCAGTATTTT; CDR3: CASSPEASTDTQYF
size: NA; J: TRBJ1-2; D: TRBD1; V: TRBV28; DNA: TGTGCCAGCAGTCCTCCCCCTGGACAGGGGCACTATGGCTACACCTTC; CDR3: CASSPPPGQGHYGYTF
size: NA; J: TRBJ2-7; D: NA; V: TRBV11-1; DNA: TGTGCCAGCAACCCCGGGACATCCTACGAGCAGTACTTC; CDR3: CASNPGTSYEQYF
size: NA; J: TRBJ1-6; D: NA; V: TRBV6-6; DNA: TGTGCCAGCAGACAACAATGGGAAGGGATTAATTCACCCCTCCACTTT; CDR3: CASRQQWEGINSPLHF
size: NA; J: TRBJ2-2; D: TRBD1; V: TRBV6-5; DNA: TGTGCCAGCAGTTGGACAGGGTGGGCCGGGGAGCTGTTTTTT; CDR3: CASSWTGWAGELFF
size: NA; J: TRBJ2-3; D: NA; V: TRBV30; DNA: TGTGCCTGGTCGACAGCCGGGAAGCGGGATACGCAGTATTTT; CDR3: CAWSTAGKRDTQYF
size: NA; J: TRBJ2-7; D: TRBD1; V: TRBV6-5; DNA: TGTGCCAGCAGTTACGCCCGGGACAGGTCCTACGAGCAGTACTTC; CDR3: CASSYARDRSYEQYF
size: NA; J: TRBJ1-2; D: TRBD1; V: TRBV19; DNA: TGTGCCAGTAGTATAGATCGGGACAGCCATGGCTACACCTTC; CDR3: CASSIDRDSHGYTF
size: NA; J: TRBJ2-2; D: NA; V: TRBV7-9; DNA: TGTGCCAGCAGCAGTCAGGGTACGGGCGGGGAGCTGTTTTTT; CDR3: CASSSQGTGGELFF
size: NA; J: TRBJ1-2; D: NA; V: TRBV5-8; DNA: TGTGCCAGCAGCTCGGGGGCAGGAGGGCCCTATGGCTACACCTTC; CDR3: CASSSGAGGPYGYTF
size: NA; J: TRBJ1-1; D: TRBD1; V: TRBV5-1; DNA: TGCGCCAGCAGCCGCTCGACAGGGACGAACACTGAAGCTTTCTTT; CDR3: CASSRSTGTNTEAFF
size: once; J: TRBJ2-1; D: NA; V: TRBV5-1; DNA: TGCGCCAGCAGCTTCGCGGGGATAAATGAGCAGTTCTTC; CDR3: CASSFAGINEQFF
size: NA; J: TRBJ2-7; D: TRBD2; V: TRBV27; DNA: TGTGCCAGCAGCGTCCGGCGGGAGGGCCTGTACGAGCAGTACTTC; CDR3: CASSVRREGLYEQYF
size: NA; J: TRBJ2-3; D: NA; V: TRBV7-3; DNA: TGTGCCAGCAGTCGGTCGACCACAGATACGCAGTATTTT; CDR3: CASSRSTTDTQYF
size: NA; J: TRBJ1-2; D: TRBD1; V: TRBV2; DNA: TGTGCCGGGAGGGGAACCGGGACAGGATATGGCTACACCTTC; CDR3: CAGRGTGTGYGYTF
size: NA; J: TRBJ1-2; D: TRBD1; V: TRBV6-5; DNA: TGTGCCAGCAGTTATTCGACAGGGGGCGCATACGGCTACACCTTC; CDR3: CASSYSTGGAYGYTF
size: once; J: TRBJ2-6; D: NA; V: TRBV6-1; DNA: TGTGCCAGCAGTGAATATCCCCCGGGCAGGGTGTCACTCTCTGGGGCCAACGTCCTGACTTTC; CDR3: CASSEYPPGRVSLSGANVLTF